The entry below gives a single T cell receptor (beta chain) sequence along with its context. The target antigen is unknown. Each CDR3 protein is one row after TCRdb ran MiXCR on the 5' RACE reads. The repertoire holds 70,000 to 100,000 distinct CDR3 sequences, with roughly an eighth as singletons. This record belongs to a study of T-cell memory formation after mild COVID-19. Study-wide results and caveats: In pre-infection memory, a portion of responding clones appeared, which suggested that cross-reactive memory joined. Mainly in CM and EM were contracting CD4+ clones; CD8+ were in EMRA. Clones that contracted from day 15 to 85 had balanced CD4/CD8; later expanders were CD4+ biased.

The CDR3 is 15 residues long. Germline V lookup: CDR1 LGHNA, CDR2 YSLEER. With 0 bases removed from V and 4 bases from J, the gap between germline ends came to 11 bases. What was sequenced was PBMCs or a T cell subset sorted from them (not recorded which). This TCR derives from an adult woman who had mild COVID-19 (a few samples of this study predate the infection). Cell type and time point are not known. J is TRBJ2-3 and V is TRBV4-3; D is unresolved. The CDR3: CASSQDRLRADTQYF. In nucleotides, the CDR3 is TGCGCCAGCAGCCAAGACCGGCTTAGGGCAGATACGCAGTATTTT.